A selection of T cell receptor beta chains follows, all from one sample in a study of T cells in Graves' hyperthyroidism and ophthalmopathy. Each CDR3 protein gets one entry after TCRdb re-called the multiplex PCR reads with MiXCR. There are about 350,000 distinct CDR3 sequences in the sample; 15% to 20% occur only once, and roughly a sixth lies in the top ten. The sample was blood. These receptors were obtained from a woman between 40 and 55 years old with Graves' ophthalmopathy. CDR3s include the opening cysteine and the closing phenylalanine or tryptophan. The D gene is left open where the match is weak. For some rows the clone size is stated as once, few or many, or as a class when expanded; others skip it.

>many|NA|TRBJ1-5|TRBV7-9
CASSPRPGRESQQPQHF
TGTGCCAGCAGCCCCAGGCCCGGCAGGGAAAGTCAACAGCCCCAGCATTTT
>few|NA|TRBJ1-5|TRBV6-2/TRBV6-3
CASSSLAASNQPQHF
TGTGCCAGCAGTTCCTTGGCAGCTAGCAATCAGCCCCAGCATTTT
>many|TRBD1|TRBJ2-7|TRBV20-1
CSAQRQGYLYEQYF
TGCAGTGCTCAGAGACAGGGCTATCTCTACGAGCAGTACTTC
>many|NA|TRBJ2-2|TRBV2
CASSESGVGGELFF
TGTGCCAGCAGTGAATCAGGGGTGGGCGGGGAGCTGTTTTTT
>NA|TRBD1|TRBJ2-7|TRBV29-1
CSVQQGAHEQYF
TGCAGCGTCCAACAGGGGGCGCACGAGCAGTACTTC
>many|NA|TRBJ2-7|TRBV7-9
CASSLVVGMNEQYF
TGTGCCAGCAGCTTAGTCGTAGGGATGAACGAGCAGTACTTC
>NA|NA|TRBJ2-2|TRBV7-3
CASSLYSFAGELFF
TGTGCCAGCAGCTTATACAGCTTTGCCGGGGAGCTGTTTTTT
>many|NA|TRBJ2-7|TRBV28
CASSQGGGGNLEQYF
TGTGCCAGCAGCCAAGGAGGGGGAGGGAACCTCGAGCAGTACTTC
>many|NA|TRBJ1-3|TRBV16
CASSQSRVSGNTIYF
TGTGCCAGCAGCCAATCTCGGGTTTCAGGAAACACCATATATTTT
>many|NA|TRBJ2-4|TRBV28
CASSGGWTEYSTKNIQYF
TGTGCCAGCAGTGGGGGGTGGACGGAGTACTCTACCAAAAACATTCAGTACTTC
>many|TRBD1|TRBJ1-5|TRBV4-1
CASSKLGQDNQPQHF
TGCGCCAGCAGCAAGCTCGGACAGGACAATCAGCCCCAGCATTTT
>many|NA|TRBJ1-2|TRBV12-3/TRBV12-4
CASRRTETYGYTF
TGTGCCAGCAGAAGAACAGAAACCTATGGCTACACCTTC
>NA|TRBD1|TRBJ1-4|TRBV12-5
CASGLVLRGQTNEKLFF
TGTGCTAGTGGTTTGGTGCTCCGGGGACAGACTAATGAAAAACTGTTTTTT
>many|NA|TRBJ2-7|TRBV28
CASSTGRSSVYEQYF
TGTGCCAGCAGTACGGGACGTTCTTCGGTCTACGAGCAGTACTTC
>NA|NA|TRBJ2-6|TRBV4-1
CARRIDSGANVLTF
TGCGCCAGGCGCATCGATTCTGGGGCCAACGTCCTGACTTTC
>many|NA|TRBJ2-6|TRBV5-1
CASRLNSHSGANVLTF
TGCGCCAGCAGGTTGAACAGCCACTCTGGGGCCAACGTCCTGACTTTC
>many|NA|TRBJ2-5|TRBV11-2
CASTGPLYPAAVQETQYF
TGTGCCAGCACCGGCCCTCTCTATCCAGCGGCAGTACAAGAGACCCAGTACTTC
>many|TRBD1|TRBJ2-5|TRBV5-1
CASSSTGGETQYF
TGCGCCAGCAGCTCGACAGGGGGAGAGACCCAGTACTTC
>many|NA|TRBJ2-6|TRBV15
CATSRDSPSGANVLTF
TGTGCCACCAGCAGAGATTCCCCCTCTGGGGCCAACGTCCTGACTTTC
>NA|NA|TRBJ1-1|TRBV27
CASSWDHRTVLNTEAFF
TGTGCCAGCAGCTGGGACCATCGGACAGTGCTGAACACTGAAGCTTTCTTT
>many|NA|TRBJ1-1|TRBV28
CASSSDPAWISFF
TGTGCCAGCAGTTCCGACCCAGCCTGGATATCTTTCTTT
>NA|NA|TRBJ1-5|TRBV5-1
CARPQGGQPQHF
TGCGCCAGGCCACAGGGAGGTCAGCCCCAGCATTTT
>many|NA|TRBJ2-5|TRBV11-2
CASSSSVVAQETQYF
TGTGCCAGCAGCTCCTCTGTTGTAGCTCAAGAGACCCAGTACTTC
>many|TRBD1|TRBJ1-6|TRBV27
CASSYGTENSPLHF
TGTGCCAGCAGTTACGGGACAGAAAATTCACCCCTCCACTTT
>once|NA|TRBJ1-1|TRBV12-3/TRBV12-4
CASTSRYTEAFF
TGTGCCAGCACCTCGCGGTACACTGAAGCTTTCTTT
>many|NA|TRBJ1-1|TRBV25-1
CASSVSGKRREGAFF
TGTGCCAGCAGTGTATCGGGGAAGAGACGAGAGGGGGCTTTCTTT
>many|NA|TRBJ1-2|TRBV11-2
CASSLQAGQAYGYTF
TGTGCCAGCAGCTTACAGGCTGGCCAGGCGTATGGCTACACCTTC
>many|NA|TRBJ1-2|TRBV11-2
CASSLVAGDNYGYTF
TGTGCCAGCAGCTTAGTGGCCGGGGACAACTATGGCTACACCTTC
>many|NA|TRBJ2-7|TRBV7-8
CASSSSSASSVYEQYF
TGTGCCAGCAGCTCATCTTCGGCTAGCTCTGTCTACGAGCAGTACTTC
>NA|TRBD2|TRBJ2-2|TRBV6-1
CASKGLAGSGELFF
TGTGCCAGCAAAGGACTAGCGGGAAGCGGGGAGCTGTTTTTT
>many|TRBD2|TRBJ2-1|TRBV19
CASSIGRREGNEQFF
TGTGCCAGTAGTATAGGGCGGAGGGAGGGCAATGAGCAGTTCTTC
>once|NA|TRBJ1-1|TRBV24-1
CATRSQGSTEAFF
TGTGCCACCAGGTCACAGGGAAGCACTGAAGCTTTCTTT
>few|NA|TRBJ2-7|TRBV18
CASSPGGAGYEQYF
TGTGCCAGCTCACCGGGGGGAGCCGGGTACGAGCAGTACTTC
>NA|NA|TRBJ2-6|TRBV20-1
CSASTGANVLTF
TGCAGTGCTAGCACGGGGGCCAACGTCCTGACTTTC
>many|TRBD1|TRBJ1-3|TRBV28
CASSAGPTLDRGHTIYF
TGTGCCAGCAGCGCAGGCCCTACACTGGACAGGGGACACACCATATATTTT
>many|NA|TRBJ2-7|TRBV25-1
CASSGVYEQYF
TGTGCCAGCAGTGGGGTCTACGAGCAGTACTTC
>many|NA|TRBJ1-5|TRBV20-1
CSVTRRLGSQPQHF
TGCAGTGTCACGCGTCGTCTCGGATCCCAGCCCCAGCATTTT
>many|NA|TRBJ1-1|TRBV4-2
CASSQDATPFF
TGTGCCAGCAGCCAAGACGCCACGCCTTTCTTT
>many|NA|TRBJ1-1|TRBV28
CASSTTGGTEAFF
TGTGCCAGCAGTACCACGGGGGGCACTGAAGCTTTCTTT
>many|NA|TRBJ2-5|TRBV28
CASSTLRGLQETQYF
TGTGCCAGCAGTACCCTCCGAGGACTCCAAGAGACCCAGTACTTC
>many|TRBD1|TRBJ2-7|TRBV30
CAWSVRDRGVYEQYF
TGTGCCTGGAGTGTACGGGACAGGGGTGTTTACGAGCAGTACTTC
>many|TRBD2|TRBJ2-5|TRBV27
CASSLAGGSGGTQYF
TGTGCCAGCAGTTTAGCGGGAGGCTCCGGCGGGACCCAGTACTTC
>many|NA|TRBJ2-7|TRBV20-1
CSARGRGNLYEQYF
TGCAGTGCTAGAGGAAGGGGGAATTTGTACGAGCAGTACTTC
>many|NA|TRBJ1-2|TRBV6-1
CASTLQEGYGYTF
TGTGCCAGCACCCTGCAAGAAGGGTATGGCTACACCTTC
>many|TRBD1|TRBJ2-7|TRBV5-1
CASSSDRGQYF
TGCGCCAGCAGCTCCGACAGGGGGCAGTACTTC